Included here is one T cell receptor beta chain sequence, with context. V was clipped by 4 bases and J by 0 bases, with 8 bases between them. CDR3 length: 13 amino acids. In germline, CDR1 is GTSNPN, CDR2 SVGIG (reference sequence). These data belong to a study of cytotoxic CD8 clonotypes in ibrutinib-treated CLL. Turning to the study itself: The subjects consisted of 11 to 12 relapsed/refractory and 15 treatment-naive individuals, with approximately 18 IGHV unmutated.

The protocol was immunoSEQ multiplex PCR, while the TCRdb copy is restricted to in-frame clones and leaves out a portion. The data show around 150,000 clones, roughly 88% seen once. The chain employs TRBV30 and TRBJ2-3, with a possible D match to TRBD1 (5 bases). Here the sequenced sample was PBMCs, taken at disease progression, from a patient treated with ibrutinib. This sequence originates from a human donor with chronic lymphocytic leukemia. CDR3 sequence reads: CAWKGASTDTQYF. As DNA, the CDR3 is TGTGCCTGGAAAGGGGCTAGCACAGATACGCAGTATTTT.